This T cell receptor (beta chain) was identified in a study of cytomegalovirus exposure and HLA in healthy donors. General observations from the study: Among the CMV-associated chains, three were confirmed in vitro as specific for CMV antigens.

CDR1 and CDR2 (germline): SGHTA, FQGNSA. The ends lost 5 bases at V and 0 bases at J; junction bases unmatched: 3. The CDR3 totals 16 residues. A word on this clone: Its antigen is unknown.

It was with 60 Vbeta and 13 Jbeta primers that the PCR ran. Data came from immunoSEQ multiplex PCR; TCRdb stores just in-frame clones and leaves some out. The sample yields about 200,000 clones, around 85% seen once. V gene TRBV7-2 combines with J gene TRBJ2-5; 13 bases align to TRBD2. The origin of this receptor is a man aged 50 to 60 in good health and CMV-seronegative. The sequencing sample was made of PBMCs. CDR3 amino acids: CASSKGLAGYQETQYF. CDR3 coding DNA: TGTGCCAGCAGCAAGGGACTAGCGGGATACCAAGAGACCCAGTACTTC.